This TCR beta chain was sequenced in a study of T cells after yellow fever vaccination. This clonotype appeared many times. TCR cDNA was made by 5'RACE template switching, adding a universal primer site and UMIs. TCRdb used MiXCR to reprocess the 5' RACE reads, holding one entry per CDR3 protein. Among 78,000 or so distinct CDR3 sequences, 7.3% were seen once, and the ten largest hold approximately 28%. V was pared by 6 bases and J by 10 bases, with 9 bases of the junction left unmatched. Germline-derived CDR1 and CDR2 are MNHEY and SVGAGI. The CDR3 extends over 14 amino acids. The clonotype was recovered from a man younger than 30 who received the YFV17D yellow fever vaccine. Here the sequenced sample was CD8+ T cells sorted from PBMCs, taken roughly 10 days after the first yellow fever vaccination. V and J are TRBV6-5 and TRBJ2-1; 10 bases map to TRBD2. CDR3 nucleotides: TGTGCCAGCAGCCTCCTAGCGGGGGCCGCCGAGCAGTTCTTC. It encodes CASSLLAGAAEQFF.